One sample yielded the 26 T cell receptor beta chains listed below, sequenced in a study of control samples from healthy donors and cancer patients. Sequencing used immunoSEQ multiplex PCR; TCRdb keeps in-frame clones, though not all of them. Of under 20,000 clones in the sample, around 86% were seen once. Sample: PBMCs. The receptors stem from a woman in her 70s with colorectal cancer.

This rearrangement joins TRBV4-2 to TRBJ2-6, with D perhaps matching TRBD1 or TRBD2 (6 bases each). The V gene lost 0 bases and the J gene lost 3 bases, with 9 bases spanning the gap. This CDR3 region has 16 residues. Germline V CDR1 and CDR2: LGHNA, YNFKEQ. CDR3 sequence: CASSQEAGHGANVLTF. The CDR3 region has the DNA TGTGCCAGCAGCCAAGAGGCGGGACATGGGGCCAACGTCCTGACTTTC.

This sequence joins TRBV1 and TRBJ2-1; the tabulated D call, TRBD2, remains unverified against the DNA. TRBV1 has pseudogene status. This CDR3 region has 20 residues. CDR3 in DNA: TGCACCAGCAGCCAAGATAGGGGGGAGAGGCGGGAGGAGATTTTTGATGAGCAGTTCTTC. This encodes CTSSQDRGERREEIFDEQFF.

This chain connects TRBV13 to TRBJ2-3; 9 nucleotides agree with TRBD2. The germline V gene has CDR1 PRHDT and CDR2 FYEKMQ (reference sequence). The CDR3 loop spans 22 amino acids. With 4 bases clipped from V and 3 bases from J, the junction kept 26 bases outside the gene matches. The CDR3 here is CASSSSPHPEVAGAESTDTQYF. The CDR3 DNA is TGTGCCAGCAGCTCTTCTCCTCATCCCGAAGTAGCGGGGGCTGAGAGTACAGATACGCAGTATTTT.

This chain uses TRBV4-2 with TRBJ2-1; 9 nucleotides align to TRBD2. The length of the CDR3 is 16 residues. V was clipped by 4 bases and J by 4 bases; unmatched bases: 8. Germline V gene lookup returns CDR1 LGHNA and CDR2 YNFKEQ. CDR3 DNA: TGTGCCAGCAGCCCAACAGAGACTAGCGGATACAATGAGCAGTTCTTC. Amino acids: CASSPTETSGYNEQFF.

This clone was seen just once. The chain joins TRBV7-2 to TRBJ1-5; D unresolved. V lost 1 base to trimming and J lost 7 bases, with 11 bases between them. Per germline, CDR1 SGHTA and CDR2 FQGNSA. The CDR3 is 14 residues long. The DNA of the CDR3 is TGTGCCAGCAGCTTAGAGGGTTGGGAACAGCCCCAGCATTTT. This sequence encodes CASSLEGWEQPQHF.

V usage is TRBV5-1 and J usage is TRBJ2-5; D is unclear. The germline V and J ends were trimmed by 5 bases and 7 bases, with 12 bases remaining between them. Germline-derived CDR1 and CDR2 are SGHRS and YFSETQ. The CDR3 runs to 12 residues. CDR3 nucleotides: TGCGCCAGCAGAGAGGAAGTAGGGACCCAGTACTTC. Translated, it gives CASREEVGTQYF.

The gene calls are TRBV5-1 and TRBJ2-7; TRBD1 matches 7 bases. The V gene's germline CDR1 is SGHRS and CDR2 YFSETQ. The CDR3 contains 15 residues. V lost 7 bases, J lost 7 bases, and 17 bases stayed unmatched. In DNA form, the CDR3 reads TGCGCCAGCCGCCCGACAGGGAGCGACCTACGGGAGCAGTACTTC. It codes for CASRPTGSDLREQYF. The full variable domain, in which reference TRBV5-1 and TRBJ2-7 provide the parts outside the CDR3, is KAGVTQTPRYLIKTRGQQVTLSCSPISGHRSVSWYQQTPGQGLQFLFEYFSETQRNKGNFPGRFSGRQFSNSRSEMNVSTLELGDSALYLCASRPTGSDLREQYFGPGTRLTVT.

The genes are TRBV7-8 and TRBJ1-5; TRBD1 might be the D (5 bases). The CDR3 length is 13 residues. V lost 0 bases and J 5 bases, leaving 5 bases between the germline ends. Germline assignment: CDR1 SGHVS and CDR2 FQNEAQ. DNA for the CDR3: TGTGCCAGCAGCTTAGCGACAGATCAGCCCCAGCATTTT. Translation gives CASSLATDQPQHF.

The rearrangement links TRBV29-1 to TRBJ1-1; D is ambiguous. The V gene's germline CDR1 is SQVTM and CDR2 ANQGSEA. The CDR3 totals 11 residues. V shed 7 bases and J shed 4 bases, with 10 bases lying between them. The CDR3: CSGRKGTEAFF. As DNA, the CDR3 is TGCAGCGGCCGGAAGGGCACTGAAGCTTTCTTT.

The rearrangement joins TRBV4-3 to TRBJ2-2; D gene ambiguous. The ends were cut back, 4 bases at V and 7 bases at J, with 13 bases in the middle. The CDR3 runs to 14 residues. Germline V gene lookup returns CDR1 LGHNA and CDR2 YSLEER. The CDR3 bases are TGCGCCAGCAGCCGACGAGGTTTGGGCGGGGAGCTGTTTTTT. This translates into CASSRRGLGGELFF.

CDR3 sequence: CAISDRTSYEQYF. The CDR3 bases are TGTGCCATCAGTGATAGGACATCCTACGAGCAGTACTTC. The gene calls are TRBV10-3 and TRBJ2-7; D possibly corresponds to TRBD1 (5 bases). V dropped 3 bases and J dropped 1 base, with 7 bases sitting between them. The CDR3 is 13 amino acids. The germline V gene encodes CDR1 ENHRY and CDR2 SYGVKD.

CDR3 in amino acids: CASSPGPSNQPQHF. CDR3 nucleotide sequence: TGTGCCAGCAGCCCAGGGCCAAGCAATCAGCCCCAGCATTTT. The genes are TRBV5-4 and TRBJ1-5; possible D gene TRBD1, 5 bases. V was shortened by 4 bases and J by 1 base, with 9 bases between the two germline ends. The CDR3 runs to 14 residues. Per germline, CDR1 SGHNT and CDR2 YYREEE (reference sequence).

The chain recombines TRBV5-6 with TRBJ1-2; 7 positions match TRBD1. This CDR3 spans 15 amino acids. Germline V gene sequence: CDR1 SGHDT, CDR2 YYEEEE. V trimming: 1 base; J trimming: 6 bases; junction bases outside the gene matches: 9. The CDR3 DNA is TGTGCCAGCAGCTTGATGGGAGACAGGGCAAATGGCTACACCTTC. Protein: CASSLMGDRANGYTF.

The chain has TRBV5-4 and TRBJ1-1; D is undetermined. In germline, CDR1 is SGHNT, CDR2 YYREEE (reference sequence). The V end was cut by 4 bases, the J end by 3 bases, with 13 bases between. The CDR3 is 14 amino acids. CDR3 DNA: TGTGCCAGCAGCCCCGGCCCAAAGGACACTGAAGCTTTCTTT. Translation: CASSPGPKDTEAFF.

The chain combines TRBV6-6 with TRBJ1-3; 10 bases match TRBD1. CDR1 and CDR2 from the germline V gene are MNHNY and SVGAGI (reference sequence). This CDR3 is 17 amino acids long. Trimming removed 5 bases from V and 2 bases from J; junction bases left unmatched: 9. This CDR3 reads CASSPNPGTGAGNTIYF. The CDR3 DNA follows: TGTGCCAGCAGTCCGAATCCCGGGACAGGGGCTGGAAACACCATATATTTT.

This clone was seen more than once but under ten times. V is TRBV5-1 and J is TRBJ2-3, with a possible D match to TRBD1 (6 bases). This CDR3 is 16 amino acids long. Germline V lookup: CDR1 SGHRS, CDR2 YFSETQ. The V and J ends lost 2 bases and 2 bases respectively, with 15 bases between them. CDR3 amino acids: CASSFLSGGFTDTQYF. CDR3 DNA sequence: TGCGCCAGCAGCTTCTTATCTGGGGGCTTCACAGATACGCAGTATTTT.

The V gene is TRBV30, the J gene TRBJ1-2, with D possibly being TRBD1 (6 bases). The CDR3 has 15 amino acids. V lost 3 bases and J 2 bases, leaving 16 bases between the germline ends. The germline CDR1 and CDR2 sequences are GTSNPN and SVGIG (reference sequence). The CDR3 region has the DNA TGTGCCTGGAGGCCACCGGGGGCCGAAAACTATGGCTACACCTTC. It translates to CAWRPPGAENYGYTF.

CDR3 amino acids: CASSQANAYEQYF. The CDR3 DNA follows: TGTGCCAGCAGCCAAGCGAACGCCTACGAGCAGTACTTC. The chain is built from TRBV14 and TRBJ2-7, with unresolved D. CDR3 length: 13 residues. Germline CDR1 SGHDN, CDR2 FVKESK. V lost 1 base to trimming and J lost 2 bases, with 6 bases between them.

The genes are TRBV10-3 and TRBJ1-5; 8 nucleotides match TRBD1. The CDR3 has 13 amino acids. Per germline, CDR1 ENHRY and CDR2 SYGVKD. J lost 4 bases, V lost 10 bases, and 6 bases had no gene match. CDR3 in amino acids: CATGQGLNQPQHF. In nucleotides, the CDR3 is TGTGCCACCGGACAGGGCTTAAATCAGCCCCAGCATTTT.

CDR3 amino acids: CASSRWGEPTGELFF. The CDR3 coding sequence is TGTGCCAGCAGCCGGTGGGGGGAACCTACCGGGGAGCTGTTTTTT. J is TRBJ2-2 and V is TRBV11-2; possibly TRBD2 for D (6 bases). CDR3 length equals 15 residues. Per germline, CDR1 SGHAT and CDR2 FQNNGV. The V gene lost 5 bases and the J gene lost 5 bases, with 15 bases spanning the gap.

The V and J genes are TRBV27 and TRBJ1-1; tentative D call: TRBD1 (6 bases). The CDR3 sequence is 13 residues long. V was clipped by 6 bases and J by 1 base, with 9 bases between them. The germline V gene encodes CDR1 MNHEY and CDR2 SMNVEV (reference sequence). CDR3: CASSTGQNTEAFF. CDR3 DNA sequence: TGTGCCAGCAGCACGGGACAGAACACTGAAGCTTTCTTT.

V usage is TRBV7-2 and J usage is TRBJ2-7, with TRBD1 matching 9 bases. With 4 bases clipped from V and 0 bases from J, the junction kept 4 bases outside the gene matches. Germline lookup yields CDR1 SGHTA and CDR2 FQGNSA. The CDR3 sequence is 15 residues long. The CDR3: CASSYYRGPSYEQYF. The CDR3 DNA reads as TGTGCCAGCAGCTACTACAGGGGGCCCTCCTACGAGCAGTACTTC.

The chain carries TRBV5-1 and TRBJ2-1; D ambiguous. The germline V gene encodes CDR1 SGHRS and CDR2 YFSETQ. This CDR3 region has 13 residues. With 0 bases removed from V and 3 bases from J, the gap between germline ends came to 4 bases. In DNA, the CDR3 is TGCGCCAGCAGCTTGGGGAGCTACAATGAGCAGTTCTTC. This sequence encodes CASSLGSYNEQFF.

The chain uses TRBV5-1 and TRBJ2-7; TRBD1 agrees at 7 bases. CDR1 and CDR2 (germline): SGHRS, YFSETQ. CDR3 length: 15 amino acids. The trim removed 0 bases at V and 6 bases at J, leaving 9 bases unmatched. CDR3 nucleotides: TGCGCCAGCAGCTTGGAAGGGACAGAGACCTTCGAGCAGTACTTC. The encoded protein is CASSLEGTETFEQYF.

V and J are TRBV11-2 and TRBJ1-1; possible D gene TRBD1, 6 bases. This CDR3 is 13 amino acids long. V shed 4 bases and J shed 8 bases, with 14 bases lying between them. CDR1 is SGHAT, CDR2 FQNNGV, per germline. Here the CDR3 DNA reads TGTGCCAGCAGCTCGACAGGCCCCATCGAAGCTTTCTTT. It is translated as CASSSTGPIEAFF. Full variable domain (rest looked up from reference TRBV11-2 and TRBJ1-1): EAGVAQSPRYKIIEKRQSVAFWCNPISGHATLYWYQQILGQGPKLLIQFQNNGVVDDSQLPKDRFSAERLKGVDSTLKIQPAKLEDSAVYLCASSSTGPIEAFFGQGTRLTVV.

This chain connects TRBV12-5 to TRBJ2-1, with 9 bases matching TRBD2. Germline CDR1 LGHNT, CDR2 FRNRAP. This CDR3 spans 15 amino acids. The junction had 13 bases not matched to a gene; V was cut back by 8 bases and J by 8 bases. The CDR3 nucleotides are TGTGCTAGTTGCCGCGGGGTAGCGGGAGTGCATGAGCAGTTCTTC. It specifies CASCRGVAGVHEQFF. Supplemented by reference TRBV12-5 and TRBJ2-1, the full variable domain reads DARVTQTPRHKVTEMGQEVTMRCQPILGHNTVFWYRQTMMQGLELLAYFRNRAPLDDSGMPKDRFSAEMPDATLATLKIQPSEPRDSAVYFCASCRGVAGVHEQFFGPGTRLTVL.